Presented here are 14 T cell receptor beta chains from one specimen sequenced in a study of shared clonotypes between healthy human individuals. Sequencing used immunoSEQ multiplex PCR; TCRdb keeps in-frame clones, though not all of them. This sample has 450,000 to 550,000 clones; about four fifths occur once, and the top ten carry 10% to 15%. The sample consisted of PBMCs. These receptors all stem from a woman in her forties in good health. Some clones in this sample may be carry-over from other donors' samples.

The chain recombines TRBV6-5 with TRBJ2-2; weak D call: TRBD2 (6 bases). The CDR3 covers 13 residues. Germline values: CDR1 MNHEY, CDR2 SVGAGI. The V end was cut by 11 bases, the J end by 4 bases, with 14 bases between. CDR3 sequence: CAVSGTLTGELFF. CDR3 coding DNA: TGTGCCGTCTCCGGGACTCTCACCGGGGAGCTGTTTTTT.

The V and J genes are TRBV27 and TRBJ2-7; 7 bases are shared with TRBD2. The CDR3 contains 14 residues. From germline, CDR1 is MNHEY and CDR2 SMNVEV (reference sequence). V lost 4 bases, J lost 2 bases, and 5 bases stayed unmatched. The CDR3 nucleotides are TGTGCCAGCAGTTCGGGACTACCCCCCTACGAGCAGTACTTC. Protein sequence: CASSSGLPPYEQYF.

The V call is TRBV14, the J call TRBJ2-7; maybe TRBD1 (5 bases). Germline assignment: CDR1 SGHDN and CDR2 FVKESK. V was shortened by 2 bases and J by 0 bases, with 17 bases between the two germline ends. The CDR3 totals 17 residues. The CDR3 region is CASSQSRRQGGSYEQYF. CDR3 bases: TGTGCCAGCAGCCAAAGTCGAAGGCAGGGTGGCTCCTACGAGCAGTACTTC.

The CDR3 coding sequence is TGTGCCAGCAGCCATCGGACTAGCGGGACGTTAGGGAATGAGCAGTTCTTC. This translates into CASSHRTSGTLGNEQFF. This chain uses TRBV2 with TRBJ2-1, with TRBD2 matching 12 bases. V gave up 6 bases and J gave up 7 bases; unmatched junction bases: 13. The CDR3 covers 17 residues. The germline gives CDR1 SNHLY, CDR2 FYNNEI.

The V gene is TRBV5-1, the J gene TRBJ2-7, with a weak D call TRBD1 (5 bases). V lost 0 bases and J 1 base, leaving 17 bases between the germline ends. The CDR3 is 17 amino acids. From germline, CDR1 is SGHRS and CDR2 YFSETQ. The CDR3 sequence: CASSLGIPGRISYEQYF. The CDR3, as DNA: TGCGCCAGCAGCTTGGGCATCCCAGGGCGAATTTCCTACGAGCAGTACTTC.

CDR3 bases: TGTGCCAGTAGACCAACCCTTTTGGGGGGCGTTGGTAATGAAAAACTGTTTTTT. Protein product: CASRPTLLGGVGNEKLFF. V usage is TRBV19 and J usage is TRBJ1-4; TRBD1 might be the D (6 bases). V was clipped by 6 bases and J by 4 bases, with 24 bases between them. The CDR3 is 18 amino acids. The V gene's germline CDR1 is LNHDA and CDR2 SQIVND (reference sequence).

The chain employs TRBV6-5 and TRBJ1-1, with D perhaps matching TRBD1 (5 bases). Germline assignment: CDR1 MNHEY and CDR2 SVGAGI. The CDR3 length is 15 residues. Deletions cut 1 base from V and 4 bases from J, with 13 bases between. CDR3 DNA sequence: TGTGCCAGCAGTTACTATTCGGGGGGAGGCACTGAAGCTTTCTTT. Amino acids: CASSYYSGGGTEAFF.

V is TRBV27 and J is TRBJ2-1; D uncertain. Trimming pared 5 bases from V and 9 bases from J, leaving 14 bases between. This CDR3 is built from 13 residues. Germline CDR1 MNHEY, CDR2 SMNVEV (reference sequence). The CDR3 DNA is TGTGCCAGCAGTATCCCCACTCGGCGTGAGCAGTTCTTC. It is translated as CASSIPTRREQFF.

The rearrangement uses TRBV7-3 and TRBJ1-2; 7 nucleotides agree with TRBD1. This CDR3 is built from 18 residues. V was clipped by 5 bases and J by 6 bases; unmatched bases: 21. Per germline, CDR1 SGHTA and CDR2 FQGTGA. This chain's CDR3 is CASSVTGTEVISTHGYTF. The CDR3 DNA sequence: TGTGCCAGCAGCGTTACCGGGACAGAAGTAATTTCCACCCATGGCTACACCTTC. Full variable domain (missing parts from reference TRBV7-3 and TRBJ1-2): GAGVSQTPSNKVTEKGKYVELRCDPISGHTALYWYRQSLGQGPEFLIYFQGTGAADDSGLPNDRFFAVRPEGSVSTLKIQRTERGDSAVYLCASSVTGTEVISTHGYTFGSGTRLTVV.

This CDR3 is CAWSVRGLWREGKTQYF. The CDR3, as DNA: TGTGCCTGGAGTGTCAGAGGTCTATGGCGGGAGGGGAAGACCCAGTACTTC. The gene calls are TRBV30 and TRBJ2-5, with 9 bases lining up with TRBD2. The CDR3 is 17 residues long. V was pared by 0 bases and J by 6 bases, with 14 bases of the junction left unmatched. Per the germline V gene, CDR1 is GTSNPN and CDR2 is SVGIG (reference sequence).

CDR3 region: CASSETGETQYF. The CDR3 nucleotides are TGCGCCAGCAGTGAAACAGGGGAGACCCAGTACTTC. This rearrangement joins TRBV10-1 to TRBJ2-5; tentatively, D is TRBD1 (6 bases). The CDR3 length is 12 residues. Trimming pared 3 bases from V and 5 bases from J, leaving 7 bases between. Looked up from germline, CDR1 is WNHNN and CDR2 is SYGVQD (reference sequence).

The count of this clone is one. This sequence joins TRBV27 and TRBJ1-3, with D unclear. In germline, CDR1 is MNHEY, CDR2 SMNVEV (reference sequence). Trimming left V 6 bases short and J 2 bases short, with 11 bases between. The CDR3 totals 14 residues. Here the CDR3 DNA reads TGTGCCAGCAGCCAGACACGTCCTGGAAACACCATATATTTT. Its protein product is CASSQTRPGNTIYF.

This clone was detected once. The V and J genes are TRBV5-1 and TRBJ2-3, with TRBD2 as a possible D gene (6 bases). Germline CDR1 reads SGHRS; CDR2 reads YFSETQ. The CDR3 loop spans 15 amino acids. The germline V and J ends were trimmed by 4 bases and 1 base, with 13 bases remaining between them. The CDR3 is CASSLGLLRTDTQYF. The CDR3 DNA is TGCGCCAGCAGCCTGGGACTTCTCCGCACAGATACGCAGTATTTT.

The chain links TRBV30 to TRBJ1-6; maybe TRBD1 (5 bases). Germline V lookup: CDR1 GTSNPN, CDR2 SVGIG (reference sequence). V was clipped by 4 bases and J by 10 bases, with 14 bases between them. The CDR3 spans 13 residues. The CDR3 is CAWMLGGSSPLHF. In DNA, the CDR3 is TGTGCCTGGATGCTGGGGGGGTCATCACCCCTCCACTTT.